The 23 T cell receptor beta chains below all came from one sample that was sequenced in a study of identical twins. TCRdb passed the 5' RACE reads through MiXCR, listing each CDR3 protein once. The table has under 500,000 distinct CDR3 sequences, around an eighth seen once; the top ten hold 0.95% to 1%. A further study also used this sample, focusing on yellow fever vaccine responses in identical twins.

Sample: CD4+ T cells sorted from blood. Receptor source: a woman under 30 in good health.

CDR3 sequence: CASSLGGQVNTEAFF. DNA for the CDR3: TGTGCCAGCAGCTTAGGGGGACAGGTGAACACTGAAGCTTTCTTT. This chain connects TRBV11-1 to TRBJ1-1; TRBD1 agrees at 8 bases. The V segment lost 1 base and the J segment 0 bases; nucleotides outside the gene matches: 1. Germline lookup yields CDR1 SGHAT and CDR2 FQDESV (reference sequence). This CDR3 has 15 amino acids.

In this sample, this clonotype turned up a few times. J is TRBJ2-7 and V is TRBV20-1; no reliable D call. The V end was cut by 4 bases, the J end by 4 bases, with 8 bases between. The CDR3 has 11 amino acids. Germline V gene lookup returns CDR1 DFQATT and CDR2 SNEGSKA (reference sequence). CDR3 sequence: CSATLSYEQYF. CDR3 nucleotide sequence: TGCAGTGCTACCCTTTCTTACGAGCAGTACTTC.

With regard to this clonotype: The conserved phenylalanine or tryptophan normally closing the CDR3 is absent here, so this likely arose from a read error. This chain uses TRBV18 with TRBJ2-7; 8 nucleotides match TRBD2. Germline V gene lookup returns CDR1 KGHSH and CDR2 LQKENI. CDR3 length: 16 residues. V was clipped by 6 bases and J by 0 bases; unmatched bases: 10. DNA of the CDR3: TGTGCCAGCTCTGTCGTGAGCGGGAGCGGCTCCTACGAGCAGTACTTA. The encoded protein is CASSVVSGSGSYEQYL.

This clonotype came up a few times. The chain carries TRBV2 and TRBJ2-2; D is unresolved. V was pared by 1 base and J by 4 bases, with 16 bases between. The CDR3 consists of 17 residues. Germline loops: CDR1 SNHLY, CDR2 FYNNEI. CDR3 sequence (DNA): TGTGCCAGCAGTGAAGGCCCACCGGGTTGGGCCACCGGGGAGCTGTTTTTT. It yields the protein CASSEGPPGWATGELFF.

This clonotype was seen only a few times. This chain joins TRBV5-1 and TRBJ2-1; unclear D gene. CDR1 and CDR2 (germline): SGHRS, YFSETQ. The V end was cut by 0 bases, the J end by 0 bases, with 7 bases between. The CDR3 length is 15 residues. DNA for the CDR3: TGCGCCAGCAGCTTGGTGAAGAGCTCCTACAATGAGCAGTTCTTC. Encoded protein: CASSLVKSSYNEQFF.

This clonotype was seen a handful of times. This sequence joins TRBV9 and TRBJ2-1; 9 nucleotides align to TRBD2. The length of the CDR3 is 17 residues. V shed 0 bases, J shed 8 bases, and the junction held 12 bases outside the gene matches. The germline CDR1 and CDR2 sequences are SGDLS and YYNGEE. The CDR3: CASSVDPAGGTRDEQFF. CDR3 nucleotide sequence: TGTGCCAGCAGCGTAGATCCAGCGGGGGGCACGAGGGATGAGCAGTTCTTC. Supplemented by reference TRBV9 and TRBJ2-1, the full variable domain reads DSGVTQTPKHLITATGQRVTLRCSPRSGDLSVYWYQQSLDQGLQFLIQYYNGEERAKGNILERFSAQQFPDLHSELNLSSLELGDSALYFCASSVDPAGGTRDEQFFGPGTRLTVL.

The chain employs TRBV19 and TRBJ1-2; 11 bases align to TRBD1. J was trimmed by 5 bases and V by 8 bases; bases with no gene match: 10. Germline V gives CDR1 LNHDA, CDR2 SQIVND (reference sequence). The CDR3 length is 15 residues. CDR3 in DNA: TGTGCCAGTCGCCCGGACAGGGGGCTAGGGTATGGCTACACCTTC. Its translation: CASRPDRGLGYGYTF.

DNA for the CDR3: TGTGCCATCAGTGCGTCCGGGACAGGGGGTGCCGGGGAGCTGTTTTTT. Its translation: CAISASGTGGAGELFF. J is TRBJ2-2 and V is TRBV10-3; TRBD1 agrees at 11 bases. With V trimmed by 4 bases and J by 6 bases, 7 bases remained unmatched. Germline CDR1 is ENHRY and CDR2 is SYGVKD. The CDR3 sequence is 16 residues long.

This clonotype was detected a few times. CDR3 sequence (DNA): TGCGCCAGCAGCCCGACTACTGGACAGGGGAGGGGGGAGACCCAGTACTTC. Its protein is CASSPTTGQGRGETQYF. The genes are TRBV5-1 and TRBJ2-5, with TRBD1 identical over 9 bases. V dropped 4 bases and J dropped 5; count of bases not matched to a gene: 15. Germline V lookup: CDR1 SGHRS, CDR2 YFSETQ. This CDR3 has 17 residues.

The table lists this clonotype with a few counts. In DNA, the CDR3 is TGTGCCAGCAGGGGACAAAGTAACACCGGGGAGCTGTTTTTT. It yields the protein CASRGQSNTGELFF. The V call is TRBV2, the J call TRBJ2-2; possible D gene TRBD1, 6 bases. Germline loops: CDR1 SNHLY, CDR2 FYNNEI. Trimming left V 6 bases short and J 2 bases short, with 10 bases between. The CDR3 is 14 amino acids. Looking up the rest from reference TRBV2 and TRBJ2-2 gives the full variable domain: EPEVTQTPSHQVTQMGQEVILRCVPISNHLYFYWYRQILGQKVEFLVSFYNNEISEKSEIFDDQFSVERPDGSNFTLKIRSTKLEDSAMYFCASRGQSNTGELFFGEGSRLTVL.

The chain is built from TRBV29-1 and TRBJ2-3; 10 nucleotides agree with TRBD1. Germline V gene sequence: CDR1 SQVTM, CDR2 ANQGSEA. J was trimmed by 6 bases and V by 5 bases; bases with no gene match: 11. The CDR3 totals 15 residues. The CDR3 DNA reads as TGCAGCGTTTCCGGGACAGGGGCAACTTATGATACGCAGTATTTT. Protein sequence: CSVSGTGATYDTQYF.

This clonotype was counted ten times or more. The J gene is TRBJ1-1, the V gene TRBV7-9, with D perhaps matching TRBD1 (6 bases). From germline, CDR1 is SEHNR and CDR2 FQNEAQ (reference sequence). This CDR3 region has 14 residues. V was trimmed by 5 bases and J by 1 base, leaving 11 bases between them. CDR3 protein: CASSGGHPNTEAFF. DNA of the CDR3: TGTGCCAGCAGCGGGGGACATCCGAACACTGAAGCTTTCTTT.

The chain's CDR3 is CASSGAALGTQYF. The CDR3 DNA is TGTGCCAGCAGTGGGGCCGCGCTAGGTACGCAGTATTTT. This chain uses TRBV11-2 with TRBJ2-3, with D possibly being TRBD1 (5 bases). CDR1 is SGHAT and CDR2 is FQNNGV in the germline V gene. This CDR3 is built from 13 residues. Between the trimmed V and J ends, which lost 6 bases and 8 bases, there was a span of 15 bases.

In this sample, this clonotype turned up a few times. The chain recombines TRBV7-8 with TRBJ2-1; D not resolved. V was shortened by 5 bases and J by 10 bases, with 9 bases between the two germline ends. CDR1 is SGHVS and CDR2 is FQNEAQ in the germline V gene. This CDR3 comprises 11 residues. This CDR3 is CASSLRWEQFF. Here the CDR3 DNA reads TGTGCCAGCAGCCTTCGATGGGAGCAGTTCTTC.

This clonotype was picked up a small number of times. The CDR3 sequence is CATSGGGGFYNEQFF. The CDR3 bases are TGCGCCACCTCGGGAGGGGGAGGCTTCTACAATGAGCAGTTCTTC. The genes are TRBV10-1 and TRBJ2-1, with 8 bases matching TRBD2. V trimming: 10 bases; J trimming: 3 bases; junction bases outside the gene matches: 11. Germline V gene lookup returns CDR1 WNHNN and CDR2 SYGVQD (reference sequence). The CDR3 is 15 amino acids.

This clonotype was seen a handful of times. The CDR3 region has the DNA TGTGCCAGCAGCCCGGGACTCCTTGCTGTGCAGTACTTC. This sequence encodes CASSPGLLAVQYF. The rearrangement joins TRBV14 to TRBJ2-7; possible D gene TRBD2, 6 bases. Germline V gene sequence: CDR1 SGHDN, CDR2 FVKESK. Trimming took off 4 bases at V and 9 bases at J, with 16 bases between the two ends. This CDR3 has 13 residues.

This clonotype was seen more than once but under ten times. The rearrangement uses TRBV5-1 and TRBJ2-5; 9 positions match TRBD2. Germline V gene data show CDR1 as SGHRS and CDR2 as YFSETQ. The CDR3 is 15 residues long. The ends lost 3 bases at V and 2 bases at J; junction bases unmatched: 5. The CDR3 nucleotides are TGCGCCAGCAGCTCACAGCGGGGGGCACAAGAGACCCAGTACTTC. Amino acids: CASSSQRGAQETQYF.

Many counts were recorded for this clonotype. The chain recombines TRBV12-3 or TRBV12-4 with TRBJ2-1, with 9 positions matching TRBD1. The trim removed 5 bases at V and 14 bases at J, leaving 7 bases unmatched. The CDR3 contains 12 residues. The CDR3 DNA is TGTGCCAGCAGTCCCGACGGGACAGGGAAGTTCTTC. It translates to CASSPDGTGKFF.

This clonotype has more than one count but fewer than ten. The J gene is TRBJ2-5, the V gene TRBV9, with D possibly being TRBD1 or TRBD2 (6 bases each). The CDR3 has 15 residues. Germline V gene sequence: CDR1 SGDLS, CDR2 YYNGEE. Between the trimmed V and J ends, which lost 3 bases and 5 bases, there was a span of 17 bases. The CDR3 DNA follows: TGTGCCAGCAGCGCCGCTCCGGGGGCCCGGGAGACCCAGTACTTC. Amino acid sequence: CASSAAPGARETQYF.

As DNA, the CDR3 is TGTGCCAGCAGCTCGAAGCCCGGGTTGGGCACAGATACGCAGTATTTT. Residues: CASSSKPGLGTDTQYF. The chain couples TRBV7-9 to TRBJ2-3; D is undetermined. The V end was cut by 4 bases, the J end by 1 base, with 15 bases between. CDR1 is SEHNR, CDR2 FQNEAQ, per germline (reference sequence). This CDR3 is 16 amino acids long.

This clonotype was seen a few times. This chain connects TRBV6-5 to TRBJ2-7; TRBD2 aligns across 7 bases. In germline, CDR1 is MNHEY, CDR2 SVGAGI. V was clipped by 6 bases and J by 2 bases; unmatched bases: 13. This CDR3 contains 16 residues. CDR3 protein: CASSLTPAGTPYEQYF. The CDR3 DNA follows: TGTGCCAGCAGCTTAACCCCAGCGGGGACCCCCTACGAGCAGTACTTC.

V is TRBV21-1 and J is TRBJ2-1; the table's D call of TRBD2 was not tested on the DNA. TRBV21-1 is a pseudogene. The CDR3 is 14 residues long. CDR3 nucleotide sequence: TGTGCCAGCCTTGTCGGGCTAGCGTGGGATGAGCAGTTCTTC. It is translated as CASLVGLAWDEQFF.

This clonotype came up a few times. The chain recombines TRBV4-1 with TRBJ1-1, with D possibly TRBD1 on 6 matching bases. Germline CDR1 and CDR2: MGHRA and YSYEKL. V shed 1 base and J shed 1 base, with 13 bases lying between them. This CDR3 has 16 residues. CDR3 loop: CASSQVTGAPNTEAFF. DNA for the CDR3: TGCGCCAGCAGCCAAGTAACGGGGGCCCCGAACACTGAAGCTTTCTTT.